The clone carrying this T cell receptor (beta chain) was observed once. The authors' processing: Estimates of nucleated cell counts were drawn from the amplification of reference gene primers. Assay used: immunoSEQ multiplex PCR; TCRdb lists only in-frame clones, some missing. V and J calls plus clone size are reproduced from that table; the DNA served to infer D and trimming. The repertoire holds 70,000 to 100,000 clones, with about 71% as singletons. This CDR3 has 16 amino acids. Germline V gene sequence: CDR1 LNHDA, CDR2 SQIVND (reference sequence). J lost 8 bases, V lost 3 bases, and 8 bases had no gene match. This sample was included in a study of blood T cell repertoires in COVID-19. Looking at the study overall: COVID-19 samples from acute and convalescent phases originated in the United States, Italy and Spain. PBMCs, B-cell-depleted T cells, or T cells were the source of the cDNA or gDNA that made up the material.

The sequenced sample was peripheral blood. The chain couples TRBV19 to TRBJ1-6, with 9 bases matching TRBD1. The sequence came from an older woman in a cohort sampled during active or convalescent COVID-19. CDR3 DNA sequence: TGTGCCAGTAGTATTGACTCGACAGGGGGTGATTCACCCCTCCACTTT. It specifies CASSIDSTGGDSPLHF.